Here is one T cell receptor beta chain with its context. This clone was seen many times. The target of this receptor is not known. Within one base of it there is no much larger clone, and no base qualities were kept. Its CDR3 holds 15 amino acids, cysteine through phenylalanine. The entry retains the CDR3 DNA only, 45 bases that are in frame from base 1. Taken from the germline V gene (reference sequence), the CDR1 and CDR2 loops are MNHEY and SMNVEV. The trim is 4 bases for V and 3 bases for J, with a gap of 12 bases between the germline ends. The label giving this sample's treatment or condition can be read as: high-dose cyclophosphamide on days +3 and +4 as single-agent GVHD prophylaxis. PTCy patients received busulfan and fludarabine conditioning, a related or unrelated marrow graft, and cyclophosphamide on days +3 and +4. The PTCy-treated patients were drawn from a prospective, multi-institutional clinical trial. Mononuclear cells from peripheral blood and bone marrow were separated by Ficoll-Hypaque density centrifugation and then cryopreserved.

The data derive from a study of T cells after posttransplantation cyclophosphamide (dated by TCRdb to 2015 to 2016). Turning to the overall study: T cell repertoire reconstitution was tracked by TRB sequencing after myeloablative bone marrow transplantation in which posttransplantation cyclophosphamide was used as GVHD prophylaxis. Samples from roughly 35 PTCy-treated patients, along with samples from some 17 of their related bone marrow donors, underwent antigen receptor sequencing. Blood from all 35 or so PTCy patients with 1-year posttransplant specimens was subjected to TRB sequencing. In 3 patients, TRB sequencing was also performed on up to roughly 3 more blood samples taken 2 to 5.2 years after transplant, and in 4 patients, pretransplant blood was also TRB-sequenced. Because TRA and TRB clonality correlated tightly in fewer than ten samples, the subsequent TCR analyses were limited to TRB only. Public TRB sequences were searched against a database of over 3,600 sequences associated with responses to pathogens, tumor antigens, self-antigens and alloantigens.

TRB sequencing was run on genomic DNA with either the immunoSEQ assay at survey resolution or the hsTCRB kit. For the original study's pipeline: The immunoSEQ software handled initial read processing, and the LymphoSeq R package was used for repertoire analyses. Clonality was calculated as 1 minus normalized Shannon entropy, and the Gini coefficient was also calculated for each TRB dataset. To infer phenotypes in unsorted samples, TRB sequences from sorted subsets of the recipient or donor were mapped onto the unsorted samples of the same recipient. TCRdb stores this immuneACCESS table with in-frame sequences only. Part of the clones is absent; in the studies checked, under half of the shortfall reflects unresolved V genes, and no reason is known for the rest. V, J and clone size were drawn from that table, and D and trimming were deduced from the DNA. This sample was tabulated with under 7,500 clones, among which there are no singletons. Together, the top ten hold 4.5% to 6% of the sample.

Study-level results and caveats: The TRB repertoires of T cells infiltrating skin or GI tract showed only limited overlap with the TRB repertoires of T cells in blood. At 1-2 months, donor-recipient similarity was low but rose over the first year, and the later blood repertoires were often dominated by donor CD8+ memory clones. Across about 49 patients, TRB clonality was highly associated with recipient CMV seropositivity and CMV reactivation, and PTCy diversity was similar to diversity in CNI/methotrexate controls.

This receptor was identified in a female patient aged 50-65 years who received an allogeneic stem cell transplant from an unrelated donor, was CMV-positive, and had acute GVHD only. In transplant recipients, some T cells may be of donor rather than host origin. Sequences were derived from PBMCs, sampled after allogeneic stem cell transplant with posttransplant cyclophosphamide. This chain joins TRBV27 to TRBJ2-2, with the D gene not confidently named. At the DNA level, the sequence is TGTGCCAGCAGTTCCCGAGGAAGGTACACCGGGGAGCTGTTTTTT. Protein translation: CASSSRGRYTGELFF.